This TCR beta chain emerged from a study of somatic mutations in cytotoxic T cells in rheumatoid arthritis. Overall study findings and caveats: Measured CD8+ T-cell clonality, a value compared between rheumatoid arthritis patients and age-matched healthy controls, did not differ significantly.

CDR1 is SNHLY, CDR2 FYNNEI, per germline. The CDR3 loop spans 12 amino acids. V gave up 8 bases and J gave up 3 bases, with 7 bases separating them. As to this clone: Its antigen is unknown.

The method was immunoSEQ multiplex PCR; TCRdb's version includes in-frame clones alone and lacks a portion of them. This sample has thousands of clones; 89% occur once, and the top ten carry about 29%. Sequencing used CD8+ T cells sorted from blood. The rearrangement links TRBV2 to TRBJ1-4; no clear D gene. The clonotype originates from a woman aged 70 to 79 with rheumatoid arthritis. The CDR3 reads CASLVSNEKLFF. For the CDR3, the DNA is TGTGCCAGCTTAGTATCTAATGAAAAACTGTTTTTT.